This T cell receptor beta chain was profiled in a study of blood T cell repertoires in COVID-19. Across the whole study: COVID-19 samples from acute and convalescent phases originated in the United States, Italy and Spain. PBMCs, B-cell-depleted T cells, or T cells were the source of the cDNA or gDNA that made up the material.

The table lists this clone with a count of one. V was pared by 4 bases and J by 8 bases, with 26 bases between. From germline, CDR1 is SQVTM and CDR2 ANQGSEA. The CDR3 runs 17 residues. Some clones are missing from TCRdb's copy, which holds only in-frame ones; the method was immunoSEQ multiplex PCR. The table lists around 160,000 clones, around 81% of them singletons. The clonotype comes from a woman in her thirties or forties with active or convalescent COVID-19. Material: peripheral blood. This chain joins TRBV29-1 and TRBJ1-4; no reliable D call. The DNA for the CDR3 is TGCAGCGTTGCTCGGCGCCGTTCGGATGCGGGTTCGGAAAAACTGTTTTTT. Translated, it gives CSVARRRSDAGSEKLFF.